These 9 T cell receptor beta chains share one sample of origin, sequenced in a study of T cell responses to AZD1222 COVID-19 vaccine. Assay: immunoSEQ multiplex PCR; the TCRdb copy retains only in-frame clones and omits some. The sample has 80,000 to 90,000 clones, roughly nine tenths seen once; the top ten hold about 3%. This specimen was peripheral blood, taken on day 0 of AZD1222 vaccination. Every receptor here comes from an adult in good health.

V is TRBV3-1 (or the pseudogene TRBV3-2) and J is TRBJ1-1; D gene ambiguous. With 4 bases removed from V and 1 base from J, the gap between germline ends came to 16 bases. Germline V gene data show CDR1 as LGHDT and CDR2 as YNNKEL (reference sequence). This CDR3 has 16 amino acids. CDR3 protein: CASSPLSGLPNTEAFF. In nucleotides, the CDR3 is TGTGCCAGCAGCCCCCTCTCGGGTCTACCGAACACTGAAGCTTTCTTT.

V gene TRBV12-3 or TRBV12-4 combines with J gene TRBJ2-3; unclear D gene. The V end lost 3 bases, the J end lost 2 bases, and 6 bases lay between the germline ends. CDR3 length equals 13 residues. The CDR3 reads CASSLVPTDTQYF. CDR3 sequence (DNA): TGTGCCAGCAGTTTGGTGCCCACAGATACGCAGTATTTT.

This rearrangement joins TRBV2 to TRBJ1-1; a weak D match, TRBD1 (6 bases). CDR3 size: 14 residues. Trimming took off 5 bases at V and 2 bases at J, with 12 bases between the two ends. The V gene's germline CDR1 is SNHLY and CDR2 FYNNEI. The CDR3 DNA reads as TGTGCCAGCAGTCTACAGGGTCTAAACACTGAAGCTTTCTTT. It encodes CASSLQGLNTEAFF.

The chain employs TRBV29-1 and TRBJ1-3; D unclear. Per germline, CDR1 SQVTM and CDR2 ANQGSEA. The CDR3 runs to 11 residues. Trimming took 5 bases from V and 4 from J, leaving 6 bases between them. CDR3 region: CSVPLGNTIYF. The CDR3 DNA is TGCAGCGTTCCTCTCGGAAACACCATATATTTT.

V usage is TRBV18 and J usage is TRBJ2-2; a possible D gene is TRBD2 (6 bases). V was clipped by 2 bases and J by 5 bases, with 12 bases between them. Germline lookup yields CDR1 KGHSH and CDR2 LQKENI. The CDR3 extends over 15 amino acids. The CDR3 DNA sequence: TGTGCCAGCTCACCAGATACTGCGGGGACCGGGGAGCTGTTTTTT. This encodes CASSPDTAGTGELFF.

The chain's CDR3 is CASSVGTSGSLEQYF. CDR3 DNA sequence: TGTGCCAGCAGCGTTGGGACTAGCGGGAGCCTCGAGCAGTACTTC. The gene calls are TRBV9 and TRBJ2-7, with TRBD2 matching 14 bases. Germline CDR1 reads SGDLS; CDR2 reads YYNGEE. V lost 2 bases to trimming and J lost 6 bases; unmatched junction nucleotides: 4. This CDR3 is built from 15 residues.

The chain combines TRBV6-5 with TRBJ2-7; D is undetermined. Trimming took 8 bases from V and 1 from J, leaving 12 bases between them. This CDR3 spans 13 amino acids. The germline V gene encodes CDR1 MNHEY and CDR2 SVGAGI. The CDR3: CASAKGTSYEQYF. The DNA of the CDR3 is TGTGCCAGCGCTAAGGGTACTTCCTACGAGCAGTACTTC.

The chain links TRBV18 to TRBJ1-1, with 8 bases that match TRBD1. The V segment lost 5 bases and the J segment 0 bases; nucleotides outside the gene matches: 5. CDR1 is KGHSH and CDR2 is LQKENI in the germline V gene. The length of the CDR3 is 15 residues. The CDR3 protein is CASSVGQGLNTEAFF. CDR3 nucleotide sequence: TGTGCCAGCTCAGTAGGACAGGGTTTGAACACTGAAGCTTTCTTT.

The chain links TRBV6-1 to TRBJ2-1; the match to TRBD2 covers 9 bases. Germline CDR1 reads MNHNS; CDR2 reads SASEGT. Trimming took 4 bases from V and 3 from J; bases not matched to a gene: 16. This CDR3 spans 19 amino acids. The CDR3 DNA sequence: TGTGCCAGCAGTGGAGGGCTAGCGGGGTTTGGAATCTACTACAATGAGCAGTTCTTC. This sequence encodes CASSGGLAGFGIYYNEQFF.